This entry lists 9 T cell receptor beta chains sequenced from one sample in a study of blood T cell repertoires in COVID-19. Sequenced by immunoSEQ multiplex PCR; TCRdb stores in-frame clones only, minus some. Seen here are 150,000 to 200,000 clones, about 86% observed once, and the top ten hold around 9.9%. The sequenced material came from peripheral blood. The receptor source for this set is a man between 70 and 80 years old with active or convalescent COVID-19.

This chain uses TRBV4-3 with TRBJ1-2, with a weak D call TRBD1 (5 bases). The V and J ends lost 0 bases and 8 bases respectively, with 13 bases between them. The CDR3 runs to 14 residues. CDR1 and CDR2 (germline): LGHNA, YSLEER. In nucleotides, the CDR3 is TGCGCCAGCAGCCAAGATCTGGGGGGAAGGGGCTACACCTTC. It encodes CASSQDLGGRGYTF.

This clone was counted between two and nine times. The rearrangement links TRBV19 to TRBJ2-1, with TRBD2 matching over 7 bases. With V trimmed by 7 bases and J by 3 bases, 6 bases remained unmatched. The CDR3 covers 14 residues. Germline CDR1 reads LNHDA; CDR2 reads SQIVND (reference sequence). The CDR3 DNA follows: TGTGCCAGTACAGAGCGGGGAAACTACAATGAGCAGTTCTTC. Its translation is CASTERGNYNEQFF.

CDR3 in DNA: TGTGCCAGCAGTTACCGAGACCGAGGGCTATATAGCAATCAGCCCCAGCATTTT. Protein: CASSYRDRGLYSNQPQHF. The chain recombines TRBV6-2 or TRBV6-3 with TRBJ1-5; D is uncertain. Germline CDR1 MNHEY, CDR2 SVGEGT. The V and J ends lost 2 bases and 0 bases respectively, with 17 bases between them. The CDR3 is 18 amino acids.

V is TRBV28 and J is TRBJ2-1; 13 bases map to TRBD2. Unmatched junction bases numbered 6, after V lost 1 base and J lost 0 bases. CDR3 length: 19 amino acids. CDR1 is MDHEN, CDR2 SYDVKM, per germline. CDR3 sequence: CASSLSGTSGVSSYNEQFF. The CDR3, as DNA: TGTGCCAGCAGTTTATCAGGGACTAGCGGGGTGAGCTCCTACAATGAGCAGTTCTTC.

The V call is TRBV9, the J call TRBJ1-1, with TRBD1 matching over 7 bases. The ends lost 0 bases at V and 4 bases at J; junction bases unmatched: 6. There are 15 residues in the CDR3. Per germline, CDR1 SGDLS and CDR2 YYNGEE. The CDR3 protein is CASSVDLTGRTEAFF. The CDR3 region has the DNA TGTGCCAGCAGCGTAGATTTGACAGGGCGCACTGAAGCTTTCTTT. Together with reference TRBV9 and TRBJ1-1, the CDR3 gives the full variable domain: DSGVTQTPKHLITATGQRVTLRCSPRSGDLSVYWYQQSLDQGLQFLIQYYNGEERAKGNILERFSAQQFPDLHSELNLSSLELGDSALYFCASSVDLTGRTEAFFGQGTRLTVV.

The rearrangement joins TRBV13 to TRBJ1-3, with 7 bases lining up with TRBD1. The CDR3 runs 14 residues. J gave up 4 bases and V 4 bases, and 4 bases lay outside the gene matches. CDR1 is PRHDT and CDR2 is FYEKMQ in the germline V gene (reference sequence). The CDR3 region has the DNA TGTGCCAGCAGCTCCAGACAGGGAGGAAACACCATATATTTT. As protein: CASSSRQGGNTIYF.

V and J are TRBV19 and TRBJ2-1; 13 bases agree with TRBD2. After removal of 4 bases from V and 6 bases from J, the junction contained 3 bases not matched to a gene. The germline gives CDR1 LNHDA, CDR2 SQIVND (reference sequence). The CDR3 extends over 15 amino acids. CDR3 amino acids: CASSKGLAGTNEQFF. The DNA of the CDR3 is TGTGCCAGTAGTAAGGGACTAGCGGGAACCAATGAGCAGTTCTTC.

This rearrangement joins TRBV6-5 to TRBJ1-4; maybe TRBD1 (5 bases). V was pared by 7 bases and J by 7 bases, with 10 bases between. This CDR3 is built from 12 residues. CDR1 and CDR2 from the germline V gene are MNHEY and SVGAGI. The CDR3 DNA reads TGTGCCAGCAATAACGGGGGTGAAAAACTGTTTTTT. As protein: CASNNGGEKLFF.

The rearrangement links TRBV4-3 to TRBJ2-3, with TRBD2 matching over 8 bases. The CDR3 loop spans 17 amino acids. Trimming cost V 1 base and J 5 bases; bases outside gene matches: 11. CDR1 LGHNA and CDR2 YSLEER come from the germline V gene. The CDR3 coding sequence is TGCGCCAGCAGCCAAGGGTGGCTAGCGGGCGCCAGAGATACGCAGTATTTT. This sequence encodes CASSQGWLAGARDTQYF.